This T cell receptor (beta chain) is from a study of CD8 T cells in Susac syndrome. V lost 5 bases and J lost 5, with 12 bases in between. From germline, CDR1 is MNHEY and CDR2 SVGAGI. The CDR3 runs 13 residues. Roughly 0.45 to 1 ug RNA was reverse transcribed with random hexamers. TCRdb itself ran the immunoSEQ multiplex PCR reads through MiXCR, one entry per CDR3 protein. Found here are approximately 25,000 distinct CDR3 sequences, around 93% of them singletons; the top ten hold roughly 0.59%. This clonotype was observed once. This sequence originates from a human donor with Susac syndrome. The chain employs TRBV6-5 and TRBJ2-5; no reliable D call. Sequenced: CD8+ T cells from PBMCs. The CDR3 reads CASSNQDGETQYF. The CDR3 coding sequence is TGTGCCAGCAGTAACCAGGACGGGGAGACCCAGTACTTC.